This T cell receptor (beta chain) was obtained from a study of T-cell reconstitution after alpha-beta-depleted transplantation in children (dated by TCRdb to about 2016). Study-level background: T-cell immune reconstitution after TCRalphabeta/CD19-depleted allogeneic hematopoietic cell transplantation in children was quantitatively tracked in the study by means of TCR repertoire profiling.

The sample holds many counts of this clonotype. Its antigen is unknown. Base qualities are not provided; no much larger clone lies one nucleotide away. Libraries were made using PCR. Instrument used: Illumina HiSeq 2500. Molecular barcoding was employed in the preparation of TCR libraries, with unique molecular identifiers being used to normalize TCRbeta repertoire quantification. TCRdb reran the public reads through fastp at Q25 and MiXCR, keeping productive beta chains. When rows share a CDR3 protein, they turn into one entry using the most common DNA and genes. The sample table holds over 550,000 distinct CDR3 sequences, of which roughly a tenth were seen once. The biggest ten clones account for about 4% of the sample. Cut back by 3 bases and 2 bases, the V and J ends lie 7 bases apart. From cysteine to phenylalanine, the CDR3 is 13 amino acids long. The only DNA kept is the CDR3, 39 bases in frame from the first base.

The sequence came from a human donor who donated a stem cell graft to a child with acute myeloid leukemia. Recombination joined TRBV12-3 or TRBV12-4 with TRBJ1-2; the D gene identity is not certain. Source: PBMCs from the stem cell graft donor, taken from the stem cell graft. The DNA sequence follows: TGTGCCAGCAGTTTGAACGGGAACTATGGCTACACCTTC. It specifies CASSLNGNYGYTF.